One T cell receptor beta chain is described in this entry. These data come from a study of T cell changes during pregnancy in multiple sclerosis. V lost 6 bases and J lost 6, with 23 bases in between. The CDR3 runs 17 residues. Germline-derived CDR1 and CDR2 are LNHDA and SQIVND (reference sequence). Method: immunoSEQ multiplex PCR; TCRdb's copy keeps in-frame clones and lacks some. The repertoire holds roughly 93,000 clones, approximately 92% seen once, with 2% to 2.5% in the top ten. The chain carries TRBV19 and TRBJ2-2; D may be TRBD1 (5 bases). The origin of this receptor is a female donor with multiple sclerosis, enrolled in a pregnancy study. This material consisted of peripheral blood, taken after pregnancy. The CDR3 sequence is CASSTNNRWTRPGELFF. The CDR3 bases are TGTGCCAGTAGCACTAATAACAGGTGGACCCGCCCCGGGGAGCTGTTTTTT.